Given below is one TCR beta chain in context. As yet, its antigen is unknown. Method: immunoSEQ multiplex PCR; TCRdb's copy keeps in-frame clones and lacks some. The sample shows around 66,000 clones, approximately 84% of them seen only once. The V gene's germline CDR1 is SGDLS and CDR2 YYNGEE. The CDR3 contains 14 residues. Trimming left V 0 bases short and J 2 bases short, with 9 bases between. The data originate from a study of T cell responses to AZD1222 COVID-19 vaccine. Whole-study results and caveats: Spike was spanned by vaccine-associated CD4 TCRs, which were dominant at 160-218 and 743-854.

The TCR sequence derives from an adult in good health. The chain has TRBV9 and TRBJ2-7; possibly TRBD1 for D (5 bases). Sequenced here: peripheral blood, sampled on day 0 of AZD1222 vaccination. The CDR3: CASSVEPGTYEQYF. CDR3 nucleotide sequence: TGTGCCAGCAGCGTAGAGCCAGGGACCTACGAGCAGTACTTC. Full variable domain (remainder filled in from reference TRBV9 and TRBJ2-7): DSGVTQTPKHLITATGQRVTLRCSPRSGDLSVYWYQQSLDQGLQFLIQYYNGEERAKGNILERFSAQQFPDLHSELNLSSLELGDSALYFCASSVEPGTYEQYFGPGTRLTVT.